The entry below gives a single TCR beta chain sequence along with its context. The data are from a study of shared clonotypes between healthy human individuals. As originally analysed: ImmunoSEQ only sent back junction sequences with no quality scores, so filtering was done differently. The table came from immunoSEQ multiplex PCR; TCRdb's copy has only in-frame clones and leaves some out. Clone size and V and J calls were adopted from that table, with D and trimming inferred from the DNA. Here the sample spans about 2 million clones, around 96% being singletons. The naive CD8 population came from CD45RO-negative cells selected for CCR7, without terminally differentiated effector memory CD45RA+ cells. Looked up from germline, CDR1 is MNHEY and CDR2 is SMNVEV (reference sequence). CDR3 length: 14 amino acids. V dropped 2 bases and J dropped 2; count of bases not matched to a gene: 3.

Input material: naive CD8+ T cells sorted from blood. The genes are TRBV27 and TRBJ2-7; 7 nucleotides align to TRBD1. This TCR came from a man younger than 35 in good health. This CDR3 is CASSLQGEPYEQYF. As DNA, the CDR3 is TGTGCCAGCAGTTTACAGGGGGAACCCTACGAGCAGTACTTC.